This is a list of T cell receptor beta chains from one sample in a study of T-cell memory formation after mild COVID-19. Via MiXCR, TCRdb re-called the 5' RACE reads, giving one row per CDR3 protein. The repertoire includes almost 350,000 distinct CDR3 sequences, roughly 19% of them detected once, and over 20% sits in the top ten. The specimen sequenced was PBMCs or a T cell subset sorted from them (not recorded which). The receptors stem from a man between 18 and 35 years old who had mild COVID-19 (a few samples of this study predate the infection). Cell type and time point are not known. Both conserved end residues are trimmed from each CDR3.

V	J	CDR3
TRBV7-3	TRBJ2-5	ASSPTGVGETQY
TRBV5-1	TRBJ2-3	ASSLAQGGTDTQY
TRBV27	TRBJ2-6	ASSLGLTGFPSGANVLT
TRBV4-3	TRBJ1-4	ASSQVGVFGEKLF
TRBV20-1	TRBJ2-3	SAARTGPTDTQY
TRBV4-3	TRBJ2-4	ASSQEKDLEGIQY
TRBV6-2/TRBV6-3	TRBJ1-5	ASSYSRSVSYYSNQPQH
TRBV6-5	TRBJ2-3	ASSYRAGRQY
TRBV15	TRBJ1-4	ATSRDDGREWEKLF
TRBV2	TRBJ1-5	ASSDRPQPQH
TRBV4-1	TRBJ2-2	ASSQGLAGPRGGELF
TRBV11-2	TRBJ2-2	ASSKTGLTGELF
TRBV15	TRBJ2-7	ATSRSQVTYEQY
TRBV20-1	TRBJ1-1	SAPGNGDTEAF
TRBV6-2/TRBV6-3	TRBJ2-1	ASSRIAGGSYNEQF
TRBV7-2	TRBJ1-4	ASSPQGPEF
TRBV20-1	TRBJ2-1	SAPRDRGLNEQF
TRBV6-5	TRBJ1-2	ASSRTSGTNYGYT
TRBV20-1	TRBJ1-1	SASIPPLNTEAF
TRBV4-1	TRBJ1-5	ASSQDGIKDNQPQH
TRBV4-2	TRBJ1-1	ASSQGPRTGINTEAF
TRBV6-5	TRBJ2-5	ASSYYGSTQETQY